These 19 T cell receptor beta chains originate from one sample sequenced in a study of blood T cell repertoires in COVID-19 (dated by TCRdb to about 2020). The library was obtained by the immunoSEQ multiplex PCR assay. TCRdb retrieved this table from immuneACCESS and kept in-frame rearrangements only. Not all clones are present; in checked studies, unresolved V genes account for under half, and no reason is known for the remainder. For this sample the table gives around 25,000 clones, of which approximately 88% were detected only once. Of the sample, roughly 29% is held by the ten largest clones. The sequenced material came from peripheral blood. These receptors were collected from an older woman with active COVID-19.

This CDR3 reads CASSLGIGQGATNEKLFF. Here the CDR3 DNA reads TGCGCCAGCAGCTTGGGGATCGGACAGGGGGCAACTAATGAAAAACTGTTTTTT. The chain couples TRBV5-1 to TRBJ1-4; 10 nucleotides align to TRBD1. CDR3 size: 18 residues. The V gene's germline CDR1 is SGHRS and CDR2 YFSETQ. J gave up 0 bases and V 0 bases, and 5 bases lay outside the gene matches.

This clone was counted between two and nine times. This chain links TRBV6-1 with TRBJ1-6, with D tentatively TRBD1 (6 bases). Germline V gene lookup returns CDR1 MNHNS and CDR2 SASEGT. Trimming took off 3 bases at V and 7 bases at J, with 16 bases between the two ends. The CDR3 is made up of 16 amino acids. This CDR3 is CASSDLGVTGNSPLHF. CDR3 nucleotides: TGTGCCAGCAGTGACCTTGGAGTCACAGGGAATTCACCCCTCCACTTT.

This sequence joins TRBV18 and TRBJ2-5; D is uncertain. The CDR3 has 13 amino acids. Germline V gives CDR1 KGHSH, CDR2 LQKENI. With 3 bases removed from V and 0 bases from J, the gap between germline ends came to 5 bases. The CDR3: CASSPSYQETQYF. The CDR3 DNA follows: TGTGCCAGCTCACCCTCGTACCAAGAGACCCAGTACTTC.

CDR3 nucleotide sequence: TGTGCCAGCAGCTACTATTCGAAGCCGGATGAAAAACTGTTTTTT. Translation gives CASSYYSKPDEKLFF. V and J are TRBV5-4 and TRBJ1-4; D is ambiguous. Germline CDR1 SGHNT, CDR2 YYREEE (reference sequence). This CDR3 spans 15 amino acids. The V end was cut by 3 bases, the J end by 6 bases, with 15 bases between.

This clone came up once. This CDR3 is CASSEWTGDGYTF. CDR3 DNA: TGTGCCAGCAGTGAATGGACAGGGGATGGCTACACCTTC. The rearrangement uses TRBV2 and TRBJ1-2, with TRBD1 matching over 9 bases. V lost 2 bases, J lost 6 bases, and 1 base stayed unmatched. This CDR3 region has 13 residues. Germline values: CDR1 SNHLY, CDR2 FYNNEI.

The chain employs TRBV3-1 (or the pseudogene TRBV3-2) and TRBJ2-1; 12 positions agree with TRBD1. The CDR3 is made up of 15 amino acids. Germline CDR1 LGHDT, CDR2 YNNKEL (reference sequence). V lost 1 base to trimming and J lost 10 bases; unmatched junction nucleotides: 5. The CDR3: CASSQGGQGAREQFF. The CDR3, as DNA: TGTGCCAGCAGCCAAGGGGGACAGGGGGCGCGGGAGCAGTTCTTC.

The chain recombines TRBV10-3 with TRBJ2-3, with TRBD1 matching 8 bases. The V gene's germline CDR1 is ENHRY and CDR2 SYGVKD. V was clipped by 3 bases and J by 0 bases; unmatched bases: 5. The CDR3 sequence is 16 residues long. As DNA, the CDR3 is TGTGCCATCAGTGACCCCGGGACAGGAAGCACAGATACGCAGTATTTT. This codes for CAISDPGTGSTDTQYF.

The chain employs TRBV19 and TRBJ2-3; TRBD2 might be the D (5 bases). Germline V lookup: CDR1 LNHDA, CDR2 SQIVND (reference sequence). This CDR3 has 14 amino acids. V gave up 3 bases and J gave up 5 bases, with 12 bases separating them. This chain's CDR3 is CASSIGDPRDTQYF. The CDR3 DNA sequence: TGTGCCAGTAGTATCGGGGATCCGAGAGATACGCAGTATTTT.

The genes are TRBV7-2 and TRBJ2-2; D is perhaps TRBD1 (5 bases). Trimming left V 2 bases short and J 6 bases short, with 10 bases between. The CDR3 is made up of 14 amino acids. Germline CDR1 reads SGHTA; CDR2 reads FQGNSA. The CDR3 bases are TGTGCCAGCAGCTTAACCAGGGTTCCCGGGGAGCTGTTTTTT. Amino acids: CASSLTRVPGELFF.

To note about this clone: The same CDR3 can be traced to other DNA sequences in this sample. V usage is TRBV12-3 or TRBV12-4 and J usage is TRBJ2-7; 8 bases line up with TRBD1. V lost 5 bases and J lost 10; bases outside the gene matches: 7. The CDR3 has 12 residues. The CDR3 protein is CASSGQGIVQYF. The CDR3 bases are TGTGCCAGCAGTGGACAGGGTATTGTACAGTACTTC.

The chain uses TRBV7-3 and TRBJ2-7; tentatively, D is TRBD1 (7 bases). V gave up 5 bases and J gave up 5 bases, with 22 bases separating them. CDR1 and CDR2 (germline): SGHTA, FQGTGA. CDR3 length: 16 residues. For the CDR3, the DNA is TGTGCCAGCAGCCCACGCCCCCAGGGGGGATGGGACGAGCAGTACTTC. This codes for CASSPRPQGGWDEQYF.

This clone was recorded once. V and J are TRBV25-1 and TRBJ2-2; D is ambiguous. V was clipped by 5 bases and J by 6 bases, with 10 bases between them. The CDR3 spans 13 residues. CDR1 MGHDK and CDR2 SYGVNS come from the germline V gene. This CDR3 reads CASSMRSSGELFF. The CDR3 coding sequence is TGTGCCAGCAGTATGAGGAGCTCCGGGGAGCTGTTTTTT.

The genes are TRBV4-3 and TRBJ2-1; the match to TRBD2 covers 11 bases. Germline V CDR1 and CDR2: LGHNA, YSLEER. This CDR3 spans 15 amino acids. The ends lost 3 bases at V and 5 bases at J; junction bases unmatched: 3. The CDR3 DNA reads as TGCGCCAGCAGCCACCTAGCGGGGGGCAACAATGAGCAGTTCTTC. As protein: CASSHLAGGNNEQFF.

This CDR3 is CASSQDRVGGYTF. The CDR3, as DNA: TGTGCCAGCAGCCAGGACAGGGTCGGGGGCTACACCTTC. V and J are TRBV2 and TRBJ1-2, with 8 bases matching TRBD1. The length of the CDR3 is 13 residues. V was pared by 6 bases and J by 8 bases, with 8 bases of the junction left unmatched. Germline assignment: CDR1 SNHLY and CDR2 FYNNEI.

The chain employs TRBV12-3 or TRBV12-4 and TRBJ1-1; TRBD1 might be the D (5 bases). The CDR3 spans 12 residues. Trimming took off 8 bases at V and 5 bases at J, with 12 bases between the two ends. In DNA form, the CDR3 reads TGTGCCAGCGGAGGGGACGGGACTGAAGCTTTCTTT. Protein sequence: CASGGDGTEAFF.

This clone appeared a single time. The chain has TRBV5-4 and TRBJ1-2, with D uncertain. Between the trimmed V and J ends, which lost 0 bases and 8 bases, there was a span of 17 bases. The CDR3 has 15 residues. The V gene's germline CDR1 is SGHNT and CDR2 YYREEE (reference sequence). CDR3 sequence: CASSLADGFRGGYTF. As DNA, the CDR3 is TGTGCCAGCAGCTTGGCCGACGGATTCCGGGGAGGCTACACCTTC. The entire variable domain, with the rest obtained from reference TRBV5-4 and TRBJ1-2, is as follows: ETGVTQSPTHLIKTRGQQVTLRCSSQSGHNTVSWYQQALGQGPQFIFQYYREEENGRGNFPPRFSGLQFPNYSSELNVNALELDDSALYLCASSLADGFRGGYTFGSGTRLTVV.

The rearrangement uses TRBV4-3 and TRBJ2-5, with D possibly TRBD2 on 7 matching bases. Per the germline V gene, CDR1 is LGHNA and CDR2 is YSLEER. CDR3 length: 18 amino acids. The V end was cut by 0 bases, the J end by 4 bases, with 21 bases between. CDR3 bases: TGCGCCAGCAGCCAAGAACGGTCTGCGGGGGCGGTTAGAGAGACCCAGTACTTC. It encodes CASSQERSAGAVRETQYF.

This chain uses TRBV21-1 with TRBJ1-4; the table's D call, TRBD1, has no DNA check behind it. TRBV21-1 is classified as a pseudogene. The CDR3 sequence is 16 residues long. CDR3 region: CASNTGVSATNEKLFF. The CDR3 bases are TGTGCCAGCAATACAGGTGTATCTGCAACTAATGAAAAACTGTTTTTT.

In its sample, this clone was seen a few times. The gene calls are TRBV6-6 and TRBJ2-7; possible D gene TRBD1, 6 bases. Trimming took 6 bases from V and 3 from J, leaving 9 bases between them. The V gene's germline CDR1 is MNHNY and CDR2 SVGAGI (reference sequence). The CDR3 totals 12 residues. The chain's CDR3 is CASSTQGYEQYF. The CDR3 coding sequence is TGTGCCAGCAGCACACAGGGCTACGAGCAGTACTTC.